The entry below describes one TCR beta chain. Its antigen is undetermined. The sample is drawn from a study of shared clonotypes between healthy human individuals. For the study at large: Three plates were used per donor for CD4 naive, three for CD4 memory, two for CD8 naive and one for CD8 memory. Findings and caveats of the study: Non-shared clonotypes had lower generation probabilities than those shared by all four donors. Shared across a few donors were 4% to 6% of the naive CD4 clonotypes. Genetic and exposure-history diversity was limited by the few donors.

Selected positively for CCR7 and CD45RO-negative, naive CD8 cells excluded terminally differentiated effector memory CD45RA+ cells. Germline-derived CDR1 and CDR2 are SQVTM and ANQGSEA. V lost 2 bases to trimming and J lost 0 bases; unmatched junction nucleotides: 1. The CDR3 is 13 residues long. Measured with immunoSEQ multiplex PCR; TCRdb has only the in-frame clones, and not every one. The sample shows about 650,000 clones, over 95% of them seen only once. The gene calls are TRBV29-1 and TRBJ2-7, with 7 bases fitting TRBD2. This sequence was found in a woman aged 30 to 39 in good health. The sample taken for sequencing was naive CD8+ T cells sorted from blood. CDR3 sequence (DNA): TGCAGCGTTGAACTAGCGGACTCCTACGAGCAGTACTTC. Translated, it gives CSVELADSYEQYF.